This TCR beta chain was sequenced during a study of persistence of HIV-infected CD4 T cells. The libraries were made with immunoSEQ version 4 in survey mode. Sequencing was performed with immunoSEQ multiplex PCR; in TCRdb, only in-frame clones are kept and a portion is missing. The sample holds 37,000 or so clones, around 90% seen once. The germline CDR1 and CDR2 sequences are SGHTA and FQGNSA. Trimming stripped 5 bases from V and 6 bases from J, with 20 bases between. The length of the CDR3 is 15 residues. A remark on this clone: Its antigen is still unknown.

Cells were stimulated nonspecifically with anti-CD3/anti-CD28 magnetic beads. Sorting selected CD4+ T cells upregulating both CD40 ligand and CD69. Suppressive ART was started during chronic HIV-1 infection in these adults. For at least 4 years, plasma HIV-1 RNA was undetectable (<50 copies/mL). Sequencing was performed on CD4+ T cells sorted from PBMCs after approximately 20-hour stimulation, taken from a patient who received antiretroviral therapy. The chain is built from TRBV7-2 and TRBJ2-7, with a tentative D call TRBD2 (5 bases). The source is an adult man with HIV who was CMV-seropositive. CDR3 loop: CASSALDWVLGEQYF. In DNA, the CDR3 is TGTGCCAGCAGCGCACTAGACTGGGTGCTAGGCGAGCAGTACTTC.